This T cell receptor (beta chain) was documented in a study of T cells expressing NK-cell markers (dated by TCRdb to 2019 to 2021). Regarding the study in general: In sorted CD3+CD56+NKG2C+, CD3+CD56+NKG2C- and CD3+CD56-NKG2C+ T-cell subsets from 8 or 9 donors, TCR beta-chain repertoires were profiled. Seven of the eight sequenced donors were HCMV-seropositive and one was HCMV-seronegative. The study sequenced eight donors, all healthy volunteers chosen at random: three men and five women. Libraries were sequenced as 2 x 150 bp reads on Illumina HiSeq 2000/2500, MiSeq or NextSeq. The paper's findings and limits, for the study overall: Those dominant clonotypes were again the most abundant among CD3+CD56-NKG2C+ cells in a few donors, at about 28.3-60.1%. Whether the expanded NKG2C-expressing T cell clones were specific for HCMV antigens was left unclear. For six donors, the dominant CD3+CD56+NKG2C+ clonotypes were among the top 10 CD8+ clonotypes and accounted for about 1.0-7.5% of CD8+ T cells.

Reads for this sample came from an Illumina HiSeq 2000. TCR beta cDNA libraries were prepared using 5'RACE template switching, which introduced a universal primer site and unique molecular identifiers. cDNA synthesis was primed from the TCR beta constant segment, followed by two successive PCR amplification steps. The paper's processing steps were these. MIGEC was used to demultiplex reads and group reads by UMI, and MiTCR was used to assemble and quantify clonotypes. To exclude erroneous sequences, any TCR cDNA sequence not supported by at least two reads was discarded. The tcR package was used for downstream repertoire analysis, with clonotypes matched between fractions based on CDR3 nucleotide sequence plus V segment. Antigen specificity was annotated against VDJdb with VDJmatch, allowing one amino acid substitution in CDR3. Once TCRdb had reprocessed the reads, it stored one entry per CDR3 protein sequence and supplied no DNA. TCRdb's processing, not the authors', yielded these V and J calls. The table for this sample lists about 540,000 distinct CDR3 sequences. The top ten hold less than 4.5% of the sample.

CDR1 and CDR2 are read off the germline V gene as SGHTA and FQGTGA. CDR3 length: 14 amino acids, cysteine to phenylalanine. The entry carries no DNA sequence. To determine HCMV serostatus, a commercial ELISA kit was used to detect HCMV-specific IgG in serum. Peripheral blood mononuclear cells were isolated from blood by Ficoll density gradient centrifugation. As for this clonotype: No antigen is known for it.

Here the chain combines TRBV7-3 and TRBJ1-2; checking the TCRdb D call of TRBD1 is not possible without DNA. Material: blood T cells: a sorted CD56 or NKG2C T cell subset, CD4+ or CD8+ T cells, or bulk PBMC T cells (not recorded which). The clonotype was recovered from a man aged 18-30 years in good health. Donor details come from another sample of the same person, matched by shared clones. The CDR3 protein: CASSDRGGNYGYTF.